This T cell receptor (beta chain) was captured in a study of long-term antiretroviral therapy in people with HIV (dated by TCRdb to the early 2020s). Turning to the overall study: The earliest samples were collected approximately a decade before the 2015 WHO recommendation for immediate ART, a period when ART was typically delayed until CD4 counts fell. This retrospective serial study examined whether starting ART and sustained HIV suppression were associated with changes in the composition and diversity of the TRB repertoire in peripheral blood. The cohort contributed about 190 cryopreserved PBMC samples from a few dozen adults with confirmed HIV infection, collected serially over a mean of approximately 6 years (range 1-12). About 35% of the 30 participants with HIV were female. Test extractions of a monoclonal T-cell line alongside fewer than 40 polyclonal samples showed no cross-contamination during QIAcube processing. The study at large found these results: Compared with controls, HIV repertoires had narrower CDR3 length ranges, and the network structure pointed to an antigen-experienced repertoire that shifted only slightly toward naive after ART. The samples span the years 2004 to 2017, and the ART regimens used may be less effective than current regimens. Expanded TRB clones identified before ART initiation dominated the repertoire at all time points, although this dominance fluctuated and declined in many PLHIV after ART. Starting ART was linked to a significant rise in TRB diversity, yet even with long-term ART the diversity remained significantly lower than in transplant donor controls. Inferences about post-ART repertoire changes are limited because no data were available on ART adherence, viral resistance or therapy changes. Since PBMC availability was limited, sequencing covered only the TCR beta chain, with no alpha chain pairing. Because pre-ART samples had limited cell numbers, unsorted PBMC were profiled rather than sorted CD4+ and CD8+ T cells.

Inclusion was restricted to participants for whom at least one PBMC sample before ART initiation and at least two post-ART samples were available. Treatment was received in the United States of America by all participants with HIV. Cryopreserved samples of about 1-10 million PBMC were thawed and washed before DNA extraction. At the time of the earliest PBMC sample, participants with HIV were aged between roughly 20 and 54 years. PBMC samples from each participant spanned 1-4 timepoints before ART initiation and 2-8 timepoints after ART initiation, with a median of 7 samples. For every participant, serial HIV viral load, CD4+ T-cell count, ART history and demographic data were obtained. Using a Qiagen kit on a QIAcube, genomic DNA was extracted from unsorted PBMC, with samples processed in batches of 12. For this clone: Its antigen remains unidentified. No quality values exist for individual bases; no much larger clone is one base distant.

CDR1 and CDR2, looked up from the germline V gene, are SGDLS and YYNGEE. V loses 4 bases, J loses 6 bases, and the germline ends lie 18 bases apart. Including cysteine and phenylalanine, the CDR3 has 15 amino acids. Of all the DNA, just the CDR3 is kept, 45 bases in frame from base 1. Sequencing of the TRB variable region was done with the immunoSEQ hsTCRB v3.0 assay at survey level resolution. A depth of roughly 40,000-50,000 T-cell genomes per sample was targeted for TRB sequencing. TRB libraries were pooled and sequenced on an Illumina MiSeq using a v3 150-cycle kit. Per the authors' processing: Repertoire analysis ran in R within a reproducible Nextflow workflow covering QC, data transformation and analysis. LymphoSeq2, an R package for exploring AIRR-Seq data, was used to implement the custom analyses. A few samples yielding fewer than 5000 total TRB sequences were excluded, leaving 150 to 200 analyzed HIV repertoires. Among the roughly 180 retained HIV repertoires, 55 to 65 were collected before ART initiation and more than 120 after ART initiation. Repertoires were downsampled to 5000 TRB nucleotide sequences, and summary statistics were averaged over 100 downsampling iterations. TRB sequences were retained for analysis only if CDR3 regions of at least seven amino acids were present. Two measures captured diversity: a Shannon entropy-derived clonality score and the Gini coefficient. In repertoire networks, the top 5000 CDR3 amino acid sequences were linked whenever an edit distance of one separated two sequences. GLIPH2 predicted antigen specificity groups and MHC restriction for TRB CDR3 amino acid sequences. To flag known CMV, EBV, HIV or tissue antigen associations, CDR3 amino acid sequences were matched against VDJdb and McPAS-TCR. Pre-ART, post-ART and control groups were compared with Wilcoxon signed-rank tests and Holm-Bonferroni correction. TCRdb provides this immuneACCESS table in a form limited to in-frame rearrangements. Some clones are lacking; in checked studies, under half of them reflect an unresolved V gene, and why the rest are absent is not known. Clone size and V and J calls were adopted from that table, with D and trimming inferred from the DNA. In all, the sample holds about 12,000 clones, and about 83% of those were seen once. The top ten constitute around a sixth of the sample.

The sample here was unsorted PBMCs, taken 3.4 years after starting antiretroviral therapy. Recombination joined TRBV9 with TRBJ2-3; no D gene call is confident. The receptor was derived from a middle-aged man with HIV. The DNA reads TGTGCCAGCAGCACAGACGGAGTACCCTTGGATACGCAGTATTTT. Its translation reads: CASSTDGVPLDTQYF.